The source of this TCR beta chain is a study of blood T cell repertoires in COVID-19. All enrollees were roughly 18 to 89 years old and from 20 to 30 US areas. Study processing details: Cell counts per sample came from amplifying reference gene primers. The assay was immunoSEQ multiplex PCR, and TCRdb's table has in-frame clones only and misses some. V, J and clone size derive from that table, while D and trimming were established from the DNA sequence. The sample records about 310,000 clones, about nine tenths being singletons. The germline gives CDR1 LGHNA, CDR2 YSLEER. There are 13 residues in the CDR3. V lost 3 bases to trimming and J lost 9 bases, with 12 bases between them.

Sequenced: PBMCs or T cells enriched from blood (not recorded which). The clonotype was recovered from a woman aged 35 to 49 who had recovered from COVID-19. The chain links TRBV4-3 to TRBJ1-5; D unresolved. CDR3 loop: CASSHTIERPQHF. The CDR3 region has the DNA TGCGCCAGCAGCCACACTATCGAACGGCCCCAGCATTTT.